This TCR beta chain was sequenced in a study of blood T cell repertoires in COVID-19. Study details: Researchers got acute and convalescent COVID-19 samples from the United States, Italy and Spain. PBMCs, B-cell-depleted T cells, or T cells were the source of the cDNA or gDNA that made up the material.

Under the authors' procedure: How many nucleated cells were present was estimated from reference gene primer amplification. Sequenced by immunoSEQ multiplex PCR; TCRdb stores in-frame clones only, minus some. The D gene and trimming were derived from the DNA, and the V and J assignments and clone size from that table. The sample carries approximately 140,000 clones, about 86% recorded once. This CDR3 comprises 16 residues. V shed 2 bases, J shed 5 bases, and the junction held 10 bases outside the gene matches. Germline V gives CDR1 MNHEY, CDR2 SVGEGT. Material: peripheral blood. V is TRBV6-2 or TRBV6-3 and J is TRBJ1-1; 8 positions agree with TRBD1. The receptor was derived from a man between 65 and 79 years old with acute or convalescent COVID-19. CDR3 amino acids: CASSYMTGQVTTEAFF. The CDR3 DNA reads as TGTGCCAGCAGTTACATGACGGGACAGGTGACGACTGAAGCTTTCTTT.